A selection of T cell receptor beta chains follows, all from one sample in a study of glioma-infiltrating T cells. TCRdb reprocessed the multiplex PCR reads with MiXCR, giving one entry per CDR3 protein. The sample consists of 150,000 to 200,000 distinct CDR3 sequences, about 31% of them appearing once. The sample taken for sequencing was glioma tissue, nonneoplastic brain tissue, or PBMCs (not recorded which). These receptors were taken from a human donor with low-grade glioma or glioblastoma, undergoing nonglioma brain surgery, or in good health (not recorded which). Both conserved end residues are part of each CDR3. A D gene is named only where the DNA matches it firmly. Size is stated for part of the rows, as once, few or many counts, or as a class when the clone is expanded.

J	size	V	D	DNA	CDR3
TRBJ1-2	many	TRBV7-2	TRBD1	TGTGCCAGCAGCTCACCGGGACAGGGCCCTGGCTACACCTTC	CASSSPGQGPGYTF
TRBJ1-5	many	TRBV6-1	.	TGTGCCAGCAGTGCAAGGGAGAATCATCAGCCCCAGCATTTT	CASSARENHQPQHF
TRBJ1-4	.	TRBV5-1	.	TGCGCCAGCAGCTTGGGAAGGGAACCCGCCCCGCCTAATGAAAAACTGTTTTTT	CASSLGREPAPPNEKLFF
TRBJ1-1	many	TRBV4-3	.	TGCGCCAGCAGCCTGGATCTCCCATCAATGAACACTGAAGCTTTCTTT	CASSLDLPSMNTEAFF
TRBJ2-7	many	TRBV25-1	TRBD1	TGTGCCAGCCGATCTAACAGGGGGCGCTTCTACGAGCAGTACTTC	CASRSNRGRFYEQYF
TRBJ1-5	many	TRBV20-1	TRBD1	TGCAGTGCTGCAGGGGGAAATCAGCCCCAGCATTTT	CSAAGGNQPQHF
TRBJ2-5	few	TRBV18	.	TGTGCCAGCTCACCACCGGAATCCCCCTTTCGCGAGACCCAGTACTTC	CASSPPESPFRETQYF
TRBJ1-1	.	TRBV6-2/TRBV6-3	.	TGTGCCAGCAGCTTACTAGAGGATGGAACTGAAGCTTTCTTT	CASSLLEDGTEAFF
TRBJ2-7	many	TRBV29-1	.	TGCAGCGTTGCTATAGACCGCGAGCAGTACTTC	CSVAIDREQYF
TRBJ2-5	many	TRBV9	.	TGTGCCAGCAGCGTAATCCCACTGGAGACCCAGTACTTC	CASSVIPLETQYF
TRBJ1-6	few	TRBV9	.	TGTGCCAGCAGCACCCGAGGGGGGGGGAATAATTCACCCCTCCACTTT	CASSTRGGGNNSPLHF